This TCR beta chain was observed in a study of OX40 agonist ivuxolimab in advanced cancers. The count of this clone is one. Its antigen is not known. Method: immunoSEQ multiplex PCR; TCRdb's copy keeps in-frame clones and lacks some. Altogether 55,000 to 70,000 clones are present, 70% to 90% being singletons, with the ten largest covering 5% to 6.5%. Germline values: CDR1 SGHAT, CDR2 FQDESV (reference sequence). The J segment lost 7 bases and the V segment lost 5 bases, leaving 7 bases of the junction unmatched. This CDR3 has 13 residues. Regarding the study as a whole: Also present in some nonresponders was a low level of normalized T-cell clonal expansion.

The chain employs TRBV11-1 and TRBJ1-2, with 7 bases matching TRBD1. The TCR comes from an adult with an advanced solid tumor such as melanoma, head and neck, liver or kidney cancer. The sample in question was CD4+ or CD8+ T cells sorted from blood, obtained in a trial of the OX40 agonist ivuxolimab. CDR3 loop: CASSDRQGSGYTF. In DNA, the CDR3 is TGTGCCAGCAGCGACCGACAGGGCTCTGGCTACACCTTC.